The subject of this entry is one TCR beta chain. This receptor's antigen is unknown. Qualities for individual bases were not recorded, and no much larger clone is one base off. Other nucleotide sequences from this sample produce the same CDR3. The data originate from a study of blood T cell repertoires in COVID-19 (TCRdb year 2020). Regarding the research as a whole: The collaborator samples originated in the United States, Italy and Spain and spanned the acute and convalescent phases of COVID-19. Nearly every sample came with metadata listing a de-identified subject ID, COVID-19 status, age in years and sex. Subjects who had been exposed to COVID-19, were actively infected with it, or had recovered from it provided the deeply sampled blood TCRbeta repertoires that made up the dataset. The samples were drawn from the first 160 participants of the ongoing ImmuneRACE study and from about 1,200 subjects provided by 6 global collaborators. The repertoires were made available in a free public database intended to serve as a resource for research on the immune response to SARS-CoV-2. The prospective study material was composed of cDNA or gDNA derived from T cells, B-cell-depleted T cells, or PBMCs. Where available, HLA class I and class II types were taken from metadata supplied by the sample provider and were not determined by assay-based typing.

Participants in the prospective study were enrolled through a virtual design, were aged roughly 18 to 100 years, and lived in some 24 United States geographic areas. In the prospective study, participants were assigned to cohorts based on the clinical history participants reported in a screening survey and a study questionnaire. A participant counted as exposed if, within 2 weeks of entering the study, that participant had been in contact with someone who had a PCR-confirmed or clinician-diagnosed COVID-19 case. Mobile phlebotomists in the prospective study collected whole blood, serum and a nasopharyngeal or oropharyngeal swab from every participant. Over a roughly two-month period, participants in the prospective study had the option of providing additional blood draws and questionnaires. Blood samples from the prospective study were shipped frozen or at room temperature prior to DNA extraction.

Paper-wide results and their limitations: The quantity of clinical and demographic metadata differed by source and by participant and was supplied without curation.

The immunoSEQ Assay, a bias-controlled multiplex PCR, was used to amplify TCRbeta CDR3 regions from genomic DNA. The study's own analysis went as follows. The number of nucleated cells in each sample was estimated from the amplification of reference gene primers within the assay. To quantify the absolute abundance of each unique TCRbeta CDR3 rearrangement, sequence reads were collapsed and filtered. For each sample, productive Simpson clonality was calculated as the square root of Simpson's diversity index across productive rearrangements. This immuneACCESS table, as held by TCRdb, lists in-frame sequences with V and J called but not all clones. Of the missing ones, under half trace to an unresolved V gene in checked studies; the others have no known cause. V, J and clone size reflect that table, while D and trimming were determined from the DNA. This sample is represented by fewer than 250,000 clones; around 91% of them were singletons. The ten most abundant clones make up less than 15% of the sample.

The sample comprised PBMCs or T cells enriched from blood (not recorded which). This TCR came from a man aged 25-45 years who had been exposed to COVID-19.

The CDR3 region: CASSIVDQPQHF. The DNA is as follows: TGTGCCAGTAGTATCGTAGATCAGCCCCAGCATTTT. Recombination linked TRBV19 to TRBJ1-5; the D gene cannot be resolved reliably. The junction carries 5 bases between V and J, which are trimmed by 3 bases and 5 bases respectively. CDR1 and CDR2, looked up from the germline V gene (reference sequence), are LNHDA and SQIVND. The CDR3 starts with the cysteine, ends with the phenylalanine, and has 12 residues. Only CDR3 DNA remains: 36 bases, in frame from the first base.